This paragraph covers one TCR beta chain sequence. This CDR3 comprises 15 residues. After removal of 4 bases from V and 7 bases from J, the junction contained 11 bases not matched to a gene. CDR1 and CDR2 from the germline V gene are KGHSH and LQKENI. This sample was included in a study of blood T cell repertoires in COVID-19. About the research overall: Sites across the United States, Italy and Spain contributed samples from acute and convalescent COVID-19. PBMCs, B-cell-depleted T cells, or T cells provided the cDNA or gDNA that made up the material.

The data were produced by immunoSEQ multiplex PCR, yet TCRdb's version contains in-frame clones alone and is incomplete. This table has about 210,000 clones, around 83% appearing once. The clonotype comes from a man aged 50 or older with active or convalescent COVID-19. The sample comprised peripheral blood. This chain uses TRBV18 with TRBJ2-7; 9 bases are a match to TRBD2. This CDR3 is CASSRILAGSWEQYF. The CDR3 DNA follows: TGTGCCAGCTCACGTATCCTAGCGGGATCTTGGGAGCAGTACTTC.